The 16 T cell receptor beta chains reported below all come from one sample, sequenced in a study of blood T cells in healthy people across ages (dated by TCRdb to between 2014 and 2017). The method was 5' RACE. The sequencer was an Illumina HiSeq 2500. A second roughly 6 to 12 cycle PCR used a sample-barcoded 5' primer and a J-beta primer mix. TCRdb reprocessing: public reads trimmed at Q25 with fastp, clones called with MiXCR, in-frame beta chains kept. Rows with one shared CDR3 protein collapse into an entry with the most common genes and DNA. The sample yields approximately 670,000 distinct CDR3 sequences; roughly two fifths were counted once. Around 30% of the sample rests with the top ten. Sequencing was done on a sample of blood. These receptors came from a man older than 75 in good health.

V is TRBV5-6 and J is TRBJ2-3; D unclear. From germline, CDR1 is SGHDT and CDR2 YYEEEE. Trimming took 4 bases from V and 0 from J, leaving 12 bases between them. The CDR3 sequence is 15 residues long. CDR3 coding DNA: TGTGCCAGCAGCGGGTGGCAGAGGAGCACAGATACGCAGTATTTT. It is translated as CASSGWQRSTDTQYF. Full variable domain (missing parts from reference TRBV5-6 and TRBJ2-3): DAGVTQSPTHLIKTRGQQVTLRCSPKSGHDTVSWYQQALGQGPQFIFQYYEEEERQRGNFPDRFSGHQFPNYSSELNVNALLLGDSALYLCASSGWQRSTDTQYFGPGTRLTVL.

In this sample, this clonotype turned up a few times. The chain uses TRBV10-2 and TRBJ2-3, with D tentatively TRBD2 (5 bases). This CDR3 has 14 residues. The V gene lost 0 bases and the J gene lost 6 bases, with 10 bases spanning the gap. Germline loops: CDR1 WSHSY, CDR2 SAAADI. CDR3 region: CASSESRGGDTQYF. CDR3 nucleotide sequence: TGCGCCAGCAGTGAGTCCAGAGGCGGGGATACGCAGTATTTT.

Many counts were recorded for this clonotype. The chain combines TRBV4-2 with TRBJ2-1, with D possibly matching TRBD2 (6 bases). Germline assignment: CDR1 LGHNA and CDR2 YNFKEQ. The CDR3 runs 15 residues. V shed 1 base and J shed 6 bases, with 13 bases lying between them. In DNA form, the CDR3 reads TGTGCCAGCAGCCAAGGCACCGGGAGCGCCAATGAGCAGTTCTTC. This encodes CASSQGTGSANEQFF.

This rearrangement joins TRBV20-1 to TRBJ2-7; 7 nucleotides line up with TRBD2. Germline V gene data show CDR1 as DFQATT and CDR2 as SNEGSKA (reference sequence). This CDR3 spans 14 amino acids. CDR3 DNA sequence: TGCAGCGTAGACGGGGGGACCCCCCTTTACGAGCAGTACTTC. This translates into CSVDGGTPLYEQYF.

The chain uses TRBV3-1 and TRBJ1-5; 7 bases agree with TRBD1. CDR3 length equals 14 residues. V lost 2 bases and J lost 2; bases outside the gene matches: 0. Germline V gene data show CDR1 as LGHDT and CDR2 as YNNKEL (reference sequence). In DNA form, the CDR3 reads TGTGCCAGCAGCCAAACAGGGGGCAATCAGCCCCAGCATTTT. This gives the protein CASSQTGGNQPQHF.

CDR3 sequence reads: CASSQEAHRGETQYF. CDR3 sequence (DNA): TGCGCCAGCAGCCAAGAAGCCCACAGGGGAGAGACCCAGTACTTC. The chain combines TRBV4-3 with TRBJ2-5; 7 positions agree with TRBD1. V lost 0 bases, J lost 4 bases, and 5 bases stayed unmatched. The CDR3 runs 15 residues. The germline V gene encodes CDR1 LGHNA and CDR2 YSLEER.

This clonotype was seen repeatedly, ten times or more. The chain carries TRBV6-5 and TRBJ1-1; a possible D gene is TRBD1 (6 bases). Trimming took 0 bases from V and 9 from J, leaving 17 bases between them. This CDR3 is built from 15 residues. From germline, CDR1 is MNHEY and CDR2 SVGAGI. The CDR3 DNA is TGTGCCAGCAGTTACTCGGCCACCGGGACAACAAAAGCTTTCTTT. As protein: CASSYSATGTTKAFF.

The chain employs TRBV12-3 or TRBV12-4 and TRBJ2-4, with D unclear. The J call may be wrong; the DNA end is better matched by TRBJ2-7. CDR3 length equals 12 residues. CDR3 sequence reads: CASSFTTYEQYF. The CDR3 nucleotides read TGTGCCAGCAGTTTCACCACCTACGAGCAGTACTTC.

The chain links TRBV7-2 to TRBJ2-7; D possibly corresponds to TRBD2 (5 bases). The CDR3 is 14 residues long. Germline assignment: CDR1 SGHTA and CDR2 FQGNSA. The germline V and J ends were trimmed by 2 bases and 7 bases, with 15 bases remaining between them. This chain's CDR3 is CASSLPTNGAEQYF. As DNA, the CDR3 is TGTGCCAGCAGCTTACCGACTAACGGAGCTGAGCAGTACTTC.

This clonotype was counted only a few times. The chain recombines TRBV4-3 with TRBJ1-1; D gene uncertain. V lost 0 bases to trimming and J lost 0 bases, with 5 bases between them. The CDR3 sequence is 14 residues long. CDR1 is LGHNA and CDR2 is YSLEER in the germline V gene. This CDR3 reads CASSQETLNTEAFF. The DNA of the CDR3 is TGCGCCAGCAGCCAAGAGACGTTGAACACTGAAGCTTTCTTT.

Comment on this clonotype: This clone may be a read error of a much larger clone one base away. This sequence joins TRBV6-6 and TRBJ2-1, with D perhaps being TRBD1 or TRBD2 (5 bases each). The J call may not be correct, given that the DNA end is closer to TRBJ2-7. The CDR3 runs to 16 residues. Germline V gene sequence: CDR1 MNHNY, CDR2 SVGAGI (reference sequence). The CDR3 coding sequence is TGTGCCAGCAGATCGACCGGGACGGTGAACTACAATGAGCAGTACTTC. Its translation: CASRSTGTVNYNEQYF.

The V gene is TRBV2, the J gene TRBJ2-7; D is undetermined. In germline, CDR1 is SNHLY, CDR2 FYNNEI. V was pared by 7 bases and J by 2 bases, with 12 bases between. The CDR3 contains 13 residues. The CDR3 here is CASISYSTYEQYF. In DNA, the CDR3 is TGTGCCAGCATTTCATATTCCACCTACGAGCAGTACTTC.

Only a few counts were recorded for this clonotype. This chain joins TRBV20-1 and TRBJ2-7; D is ambiguous. Germline V gene lookup returns CDR1 DFQATT and CDR2 SNEGSKA (reference sequence). The CDR3 has 13 amino acids. Trimming stripped 5 bases from V and 0 bases from J, with 11 bases between. Here the CDR3 reads CSAQKTASYEQYF. The DNA for the CDR3 is TGCAGTGCTCAAAAGACCGCCTCCTACGAGCAGTACTTC.

The chain joins TRBV20-1 to TRBJ2-5; 8 bases match TRBD2. The J call could be wrong; TRBJ2-7 is a better fit for the DNA end. The CDR3 loop spans 13 amino acids. CDR1 and CDR2 (germline): DFQATT, SNEGSKA (reference sequence). CDR3 nucleotide sequence: TGCAGTGCGGCTTCGGGACTAGTCCACGAGCAGTACTTC. It encodes CSAASGLVHEQYF.

This clonotype has more than one count but fewer than ten. The V call is TRBV6-2 or TRBV6-3, the J call TRBJ2-1; D possibly corresponds to TRBD1 (6 bases). Trimming removed 6 bases at V and 8 bases at J, with 17 bases between. This CDR3 region has 14 residues. Germline V gives CDR1 MNHEY, CDR2 SVGEGT. The CDR3 coding sequence is TGTGCCAGCAGCCGATGCAGGGGTACCGATGAGCAGTTCTTC. Protein: CASSRCRGTDEQFF.

This clonotype was recorded at least ten times. J is TRBJ2-3 and V is TRBV7-2, with D perhaps matching TRBD2 (6 bases). Trimming cost V 0 bases and J 2 bases, with 15 bases left between them. Germline-derived CDR1 and CDR2 are SGHTA and FQGNSA. CDR3 length: 17 amino acids. CDR3 protein: CASSLAEGTRFTDTQYF. The CDR3, as DNA: TGTGCCAGCAGCTTAGCGGAGGGTACACGCTTCACAGATACGCAGTATTTT.